These 8 T cell receptor beta chains originate from one sample sequenced in a study of CD8+ T cells in alopecia areata. Treatment specified: oral pan-JAK inhibitor, 5-10 mg twice daily. Isolated RNA was reverse transcribed into cDNA used as the sequencing template. The repertoire was sequenced with immunoSEQ multiplex PCR; TCRdb's copy has only in-frame clones and lacks some. Here the sample spans about 200,000 clones, roughly 60% being singletons. The sequencing used CD4+ T cells sorted from blood, collected at week 24, from a patient treated with tofacitinib. The receptors come from a human donor with alopecia areata.

V usage is TRBV15 and J usage is TRBJ2-7; perhaps D is TRBD1 or TRBD2 (6 bases each). Per germline, CDR1 LNHNV and CDR2 YYDKDF (reference sequence). The germline V and J ends were trimmed by 0 bases and 1 base, with 7 bases remaining between them. The CDR3 consists of 14 residues. Here the CDR3 reads CATSREGGSYEQYF. The CDR3 DNA reads TGTGCCACCAGCAGAGAAGGGGGGTCCTACGAGCAGTACTTC.

This chain links TRBV30 with TRBJ2-6; D possibly corresponds to TRBD2 (5 bases). Germline CDR1 reads GTSNPN; CDR2 reads SVGIG (reference sequence). This CDR3 has 13 residues. V lost 4 bases and J lost 1, with 5 bases in between. The CDR3 reads CAWKRSGANVLTF. For the CDR3, the DNA is TGTGCCTGGAAGCGGTCTGGGGCCAACGTCCTGACTTTC. Full variable domain (outside the CDR3, taken from reference TRBV30 and TRBJ2-6): SQTIHQWPATLVQPVGSPLSLECTVEGTSNPNLYWYRQAAGRGLQLLFYSVGIGQISSEVPQNLSASRPQDRQFILSSKKLLLSDSGFYLCAWKRSGANVLTFGAGSRLTVL.

This sequence joins TRBV29-1 and TRBJ1-1; TRBD1 is a possible D gene (5 bases). This CDR3 contains 13 residues. CDR1 is SQVTM, CDR2 ANQGSEA, per germline. The V end was cut by 7 bases, the J end by 1 base, with 13 bases between. The CDR3 nucleotides read TGCAGCGCCATGTCGCAGGGGAACACTGAAGCTTTCTTT. Its protein product is CSAMSQGNTEAFF.

The chain is built from TRBV7-2 and TRBJ2-3, with D perhaps assigned TRBD1 or TRBD2 (5 bases each). V shed 1 base and J shed 6 bases, with 14 bases lying between them. The CDR3 has 15 residues. Germline V CDR1 and CDR2: SGHTA, FQGNSA. This CDR3 is CASSLVGESGDTQYF. In DNA form, the CDR3 reads TGTGCCAGCAGCTTAGTGGGGGAGTCTGGCGATACGCAGTATTTT.

This clone was seen a few times. This sequence joins TRBV5-5 and TRBJ2-1, with a tentative D call TRBD1 (5 bases). There are 14 residues in the CDR3. CDR1 is SGHKS, CDR2 YYEKEE, per germline (reference sequence). V lost 2 bases to trimming and J lost 3 bases, with 9 bases between them. This CDR3 reads CASSLDQGYNEQFF. CDR3 bases: TGTGCCAGCAGCTTAGATCAGGGCTACAATGAGCAGTTCTTC. Combining the CDR3 with reference TRBV5-5 and TRBJ2-1 gives the whole variable domain DAGVTQSPTHLIKTRGQQVTLRCSPISGHKSVSWYQQVLGQGPQFIFQYYEKEERGRGNFPDRFSARQFPNYSSELNVNALLLGDSALYLCASSLDQGYNEQFFGPGTRLTVL.

This sequence joins TRBV10-3 and TRBJ2-5, with D unresolved. The germline V and J ends were trimmed by 10 bases and 5 bases, with 14 bases remaining between them. The CDR3 length is 12 residues. Germline CDR1 ENHRY, CDR2 SYGVKD. DNA of the CDR3: TGTGCCACCAACGACCCAGCCGAGACCCAGTACTTC. Its protein is CATNDPAETQYF.

This clone has just a few counts. The genes are TRBV6-6 and TRBJ1-5, with no clear D. Trimming left V 6 bases short and J 3 bases short, with 12 bases between. The germline V gene has CDR1 MNHNY and CDR2 SVGAGI (reference sequence). This CDR3 contains 14 residues. This CDR3 is CASRSDGDNQPQHF. Here the CDR3 DNA reads TGTGCCAGCAGATCGGACGGGGACAATCAGCCCCAGCATTTT.

This clone turned up a few times. This chain joins TRBV25-1 and TRBJ1-1, with 10 bases fitting TRBD1. V lost 8 bases, J lost 3 bases, and 6 bases stayed unmatched. The CDR3 contains 14 residues. Germline V gene lookup returns CDR1 MGHDK and CDR2 SYGVNS. CDR3 DNA sequence: TGTGCCAGCGGAGAGGGGACAGGGGACACTGAAGCTTTCTTT. Protein: CASGEGTGDTEAFF.